The rows below give T cell receptor beta chains drawn from one sample of a study of shared clonotypes between healthy human individuals. Data came from immunoSEQ multiplex PCR; TCRdb stores just in-frame clones and leaves some out. The table includes around 1.6 million clones, approximately 98% detected once. Material: naive CD4+ T cells sorted from blood. The receptors were sampled from a young man in good health. Each CDR3 is given with its conserved first and last residue. A D gene is named only where the DNA matches it firmly. Size is stated for part of the rows, as once, few or many counts, or as a class when the clone is expanded.

j_call v_call clone_size d_call cdr3_aa cdr3_nt
TRBJ2-5 TRBV18 . . CASSHTEGLQETQYF TGTGCCAGCTCCCACACCGAGGGACTGCAAGAGACCCAGTACTTC
TRBJ2-1 TRBV6-6 . . CASSPPQGGGSEQFF TGTGCCAGCAGCCCCCCACAGGGGGGAGGGAGTGAGCAGTTCTTC
TRBJ2-3 TRBV6-5 . TRBD1 CASQTGTDTDTQYF TGTGCCAGCCAGACAGGGACGGACACAGATACGCAGTATTTT
TRBJ1-4 TRBV28 . . CASRARGGRSEKLFF TGTGCCAGCAGGGCCAGGGGAGGAAGAAGTGAAAAACTGTTTTTT
TRBJ2-7 TRBV5-6 once . CASSNLLWGNEDEQYF TGTGCCAGCAGCAACCTCCTTTGGGGTAACGAAGACGAGCAGTACTTC
TRBJ2-7 TRBV23-1 once TRBD1 CASSQPGTGNYEQYF TGCGCCAGCAGTCAGCCCGGGACAGGGAACTACGAGCAGTACTTC
TRBJ1-5 TRBV27 . TRBD1 CASSGAATGVQPQHF TGTGCCAGCAGTGGTGCCGCCACAGGGGTTCAGCCCCAGCATTTT
TRBJ2-7 TRBV5-5 . . CASSLVRRPYEQYF TGTGCCAGCAGCTTGGTCCGGAGACCCTACGAGCAGTACTTC
TRBJ2-3 TRBV7-9 . . CASSSDTQYF TGTGCCAGCAGCTCGGATACGCAGTATTTT
TRBJ2-3 TRBV7-9 . TRBD2 CASSLGGTSDTQYF TGTGCCAGCAGCTTAGGGGGGACTAGTGATACGCAGTATTTT
TRBJ2-1 TRBV9 . TRBD2 CASSPGTSGRASYNEQFF TGTGCCAGCAGCCCCGGGACTAGCGGGAGGGCCTCCTACAATGAGCAGTTCTTC
TRBJ2-7 TRBV28 once TRBD1 CASSSTGTELYEQYF TGTGCCAGCAGTTCCACCGGGACAGAACTTTACGAGCAGTACTTC
TRBJ2-7 TRBV7-9 . TRBD1 CASSRSGTGVYEQYF TGTGCCAGCAGTCGGTCAGGGACAGGGGTTTACGAGCAGTACTTC
TRBJ2-5 TRBV2 . TRBD1 CASRTKTGEETQYF TGTGCCAGCAGGACAAAAACAGGGGAAGAGACCCAGTACTTC
TRBJ2-2 TRBV25-1 . TRBD2 CASSRLAGSTGELFF TGTGCCAGCAGTAGACTAGCGGGAAGCACCGGGGAGCTGTTTTTT
TRBJ2-1 TRBV5-4 . . CASSRNNRGTFGNEQFF TGTGCCAGCAGCCGAAATAATAGAGGGACATTTGGTAATGAGCAGTTCTTC
TRBJ2-2 TRBV28 . . CASGPQQITGELFF TGTGCCAGCGGGCCTCAACAGATCACCGGGGAGCTGTTTTTT
TRBJ2-7 TRBV5-1 . . CASSRETSLKSYEQYF TGCGCCAGCAGCAGAGAGACTAGTCTCAAATCCTACGAGCAGTACTTC
TRBJ1-2 TRBV9 . . CASSVVGSVGYTF TGTGCCAGCAGCGTAGTAGGCTCGGTCGGCTACACCTTC
TRBJ1-1 TRBV7-2 . . CASSKPPGMNTEAFF TGTGCCAGCAGCAAACCGCCAGGGATGAACACTGAAGCTTTCTTT
TRBJ2-3 TRBV27 once . CASSQTSPPDTQYF TGTGCCAGCAGTCAAACATCCCCGCCAGATACGCAGTATTTT
TRBJ1-1 TRBV9 . TRBD1 CASSVAQGAEAFF TGTGCCAGCAGCGTAGCCCAGGGGGCTGAAGCTTTCTTT
TRBJ2-2 TRBV5-6 . . CASSLVGRPGELFF TGTGCCAGCAGCTTGGTGGGCCGCCCCGGGGAGCTGTTTTTT
TRBJ2-3 TRBV7-9 . . CASSYLTDTQYF TGTGCCAGCAGCTACCTCACAGATACGCAGTATTTT
TRBJ1-6 TRBV18 . . CASSPPSQRINSPLHF TGTGCCAGCTCACCACCCTCACAGCGAATTAATTCACCCCTCCACTTT
TRBJ1-3 TRBV4-1 . . CASSQDGRWGDTIYF TGCGCCAGCAGCCAAGATGGACGTTGGGGAGACACCATATATTTT
TRBJ2-1 TRBV18 . TRBD1 CASSPYGTGNNNEQFF TGTGCCAGCTCACCATACGGGACAGGGAATAACAATGAGCAGTTCTTC
TRBJ2-2 TRBV11-2 . . CASSLTWTGELFF TGTGCCAGCAGCCTAACGTGGACCGGGGAGCTGTTTTTT